This T cell receptor beta chain is from a study of T cell changes during pregnancy in multiple sclerosis. Data came from immunoSEQ multiplex PCR; TCRdb stores just in-frame clones and leaves some out. In the table there are 45,000 to 55,000 clones, approximately 92% of which are singletons. The CDR3 runs to 15 residues. Trimming cost V 0 bases and J 1 base; bases outside gene matches: 1. Germline CDR1 is LNHNV and CDR2 is YYDKDF (reference sequence). This clonotype was sampled from a female donor in good health, enrolled as a control in a pregnancy study. This chain connects TRBV15 to TRBJ1-1; TRBD1 matches at 8 bases. The specimen was CD4+ T cells from peripheral blood mononuclear cells, collected in the second trimester of pregnancy. The CDR3 coding sequence is TGTGCCACCAGCAGAGAAGGACAGGGGAACACTGAAGCTTTCTTT. Its translation: CATSREGQGNTEAFF.